These 18 T cell receptor beta chains were all obtained from the same sample, sequenced in a study of cytomegalovirus exposure and HLA in healthy donors. The study ran its PCR with 60 Vbeta and 13 Jbeta primers. Method: immunoSEQ multiplex PCR; TCRdb's copy keeps in-frame clones and lacks some. The data show about 120,000 clones, approximately 72% seen once. Sequences were obtained from PBMCs. These TCRs come from a man aged 55 to 70 in good health and CMV-seropositive.

This clone came up a few times. The rearrangement joins TRBV6-5 to TRBJ1-2; D not certain. With 0 bases removed from V and 8 bases from J, the gap between germline ends came to 10 bases. The CDR3 has 13 residues. In germline, CDR1 is MNHEY, CDR2 SVGAGI. The CDR3 here is CASSYSRDRGYTF. In DNA form, the CDR3 reads TGTGCCAGCAGTTACTCGAGGGATCGAGGCTACACCTTC.

The rearrangement uses TRBV11-2 and TRBJ2-7, with a possible D match to TRBD2 (6 bases). The V end lost 3 bases, the J end lost 3 bases, and 9 bases lay between the germline ends. The length of the CDR3 is 13 residues. CDR1 is SGHAT and CDR2 is FQNNGV in the germline V gene. The CDR3, as DNA: TGTGCCAGCAGCTTTGGGAGGATCTACGAGCAGTACTTC. Translating gives CASSFGRIYEQYF.

The chain couples TRBV28 to TRBJ2-7, with 9 positions matching TRBD1. Trimming cost V 1 base and J 4 bases; bases outside gene matches: 5. There are 15 residues in the CDR3. CDR1 is MDHEN and CDR2 is SYDVKM in the germline V gene. CDR3 residues: CASSLYRGLRYEQYF. The DNA for the CDR3 is TGTGCCAGCAGTTTATACAGGGGGCTTAGGTACGAGCAGTACTTC. Full variable domain (remainder filled in from reference TRBV28 and TRBJ2-7): DVKVTQSSRYLVKRTGEKVFLECVQDMDHENMFWYRQDPGLGLRLIYFSYDVKMKEKGDIPEGYSVSREKKERFSLILESASTNQTSMYLCASSLYRGLRYEQYFGPGTRLTVT.

This clone was counted between two and nine times. The chain is built from TRBV2 and TRBJ2-5; 7 bases fit TRBD2. The germline CDR1 and CDR2 sequences are SNHLY and FYNNEI. This CDR3 contains 13 residues. V gave up 8 bases and J gave up 9 bases; unmatched junction bases: 12. This chain's CDR3 is CASGGLEERPQYF. In nucleotides, the CDR3 is TGTGCCAGCGGAGGACTAGAAGAGAGACCCCAGTACTTC.

This clone was counted only a few times. The V gene is TRBV29-1, the J gene TRBJ1-2; D not resolved. Trimming cost V 5 bases and J 4 bases, with 17 bases left between them. Per germline, CDR1 SQVTM and CDR2 ANQGSEA. CDR3 size: 14 residues. The CDR3 DNA sequence: TGCAGCGTTAAACAAAAGGTGGCAGGCTATGGCTACACCTTC. It translates to CSVKQKVAGYGYTF. The variable domain in full, with the rest retrieved from reference TRBV29-1 and TRBJ1-2, is SAVISQKPSRDICQRGTSLTIQCQVDSQVTMMFWYRQQPGQSLTLIATANQGSEATYESGFVIDKFPISRPNLTFSTLTVSNMSPEDSSIYLCSVKQKVAGYGYTFGSGTRLTVV.

This sequence joins TRBV10-2 and TRBJ2-7, with D perhaps matching TRBD1 (6 bases). V gave up 2 bases and J gave up 2 bases, with 16 bases separating them. The CDR3 contains 16 residues. The germline CDR1 and CDR2 sequences are WSHSY and SAAADI. The DNA of the CDR3 is TGCGCCAGCAGTGAGCCCCCAGGGGCGCTTACCTACGAGCAGTACTTC. Protein: CASSEPPGALTYEQYF.

The chain couples TRBV2 to TRBJ1-1; possible D gene TRBD1, 5 bases. The CDR3 totals 15 residues. V was cut by 6 bases and J by 4 bases, with 18 bases left in between. Germline CDR1 and CDR2: SNHLY and FYNNEI. CDR3 residues: CASRGGGTVPTEAFF. The CDR3 DNA reads as TGTGCCAGCAGAGGCGGGGGGACGGTTCCCACTGAAGCTTTCTTT.

V is TRBV21-1 and J is TRBJ1-1; the D call TRBD1 from the table was never checked on the DNA. TRBV21-1 is reported as a pseudogene. This CDR3 is built from 17 residues. The CDR3 sequence is CASSKSVSAGLNTEAFF. As DNA, the CDR3 is TGTGCCAGCAGCAAATCGGTTTCGGCAGGGTTGAACACTGAAGCTTTCTTT.

This sequence joins TRBV5-6 and TRBJ1-1; D perhaps matches TRBD1 (6 bases). The length of the CDR3 is 15 residues. Looked up from germline, CDR1 is SGHDT and CDR2 is YYEEEE. Trimming removed 2 bases at V and 0 bases at J, with 11 bases between. CDR3 protein: CASSFGQIMNTEAFF. In DNA, the CDR3 is TGTGCCAGCAGCTTCGGACAGATCATGAACACTGAAGCTTTCTTT. The full variable domain, with the rest looked up from reference TRBV5-6 and TRBJ1-1, is DAGVTQSPTHLIKTRGQQVTLRCSPKSGHDTVSWYQQALGQGPQFIFQYYEEEERQRGNFPDRFSGHQFPNYSSELNVNALLLGDSALYLCASSFGQIMNTEAFFGQGTRLTVV.

The chain couples TRBV29-1 to TRBJ1-1; perhaps TRBD1 as D (5 bases). The V gene's germline CDR1 is SQVTM and CDR2 ANQGSEA. The ends were cut back, 1 base at V and 12 bases at J, with 12 bases in the middle. This CDR3 is 11 amino acids long. The CDR3 DNA reads as TGCAGCGTTGAAGGGGCAGGGATAACTTTCTTT. Its protein product is CSVEGAGITFF.

J is TRBJ1-2 and V is TRBV28; D is perhaps TRBD1 (6 bases). Germline CDR1 is MDHEN and CDR2 is SYDVKM. The germline V and J ends were trimmed by 6 bases and 4 bases, with 12 bases remaining between them. The CDR3 is 13 residues long. CDR3 loop: CASRPQGFYGYTF. The CDR3 DNA is TGTGCCAGCAGGCCACAGGGATTCTATGGCTACACCTTC.

The CDR3 DNA is TGTGCCAGCAGGGCCCCCGGGATCCCCTACGAGCAGTACTTC. Encoded protein: CASRAPGIPYEQYF. The chain carries TRBV6-5 and TRBJ2-7; TRBD2 is a possible D gene (5 bases). Germline CDR1 MNHEY, CDR2 SVGAGI. The CDR3 extends over 14 amino acids. Trimming left V 6 bases short and J 2 bases short, with 14 bases between.

This chain uses TRBV7-2 with TRBJ1-2; 10 bases line up with TRBD1. Unmatched junction bases numbered 14, after V lost 5 bases and J lost 8 bases. The CDR3 is made up of 16 amino acids. Germline V gene sequence: CDR1 SGHTA, CDR2 FQGNSA. The CDR3 region is CASSPGQGPELGGYTF. CDR3 nucleotides: TGTGCCAGCAGCCCGGGACAGGGGCCTGAACTGGGCGGCTACACCTTC.

The chain combines TRBV6-1 with TRBJ1-5; 10 bases map to TRBD1. The germline V gene has CDR1 MNHNS and CDR2 SASEGT. Losses at the gene ends were 2 bases for V and 4 bases for J; bases not matched to a gene: 11. The CDR3 has 18 residues. In nucleotides, the CDR3 is TGTGCCAGCAGTGAATCAAAGGTGAGACAGGGGGCTAATCAGCCCCAGCATTTT. Its protein product is CASSESKVRQGANQPQHF.

In this sample, this clone turned up a few times. This chain links TRBV5-1 with TRBJ1-6; D remains unclear. The germline V gene encodes CDR1 SGHRS and CDR2 YFSETQ. Between the trimmed V and J ends, which lost 5 bases and 6 bases, there was a span of 12 bases. CDR3 length: 14 amino acids. The DNA of the CDR3 is TGCGCCAGCAGGGAGACGGTGACTAATTCACCCCTCCACTTT. It codes for CASRETVTNSPLHF.

The CDR3 reads CASSEEQGNSYGYTF. CDR3 DNA sequence: TGTGCCAGCAGTGAAGAGCAGGGGAATAGCTATGGCTACACCTTC. The chain carries TRBV6-1 and TRBJ1-2; D is possibly TRBD1 (6 bases). The CDR3 consists of 15 residues. With 1 base removed from V and 4 bases from J, the gap between germline ends came to 13 bases. CDR1 and CDR2 from the germline V gene are MNHNS and SASEGT.

This chain joins TRBV15 and TRBJ2-1, with 15 nucleotides matching TRBD2. V lost 3 bases to trimming and J lost 5 bases; unmatched junction nucleotides: 8. From germline, CDR1 is LNHNV and CDR2 YYDKDF (reference sequence). The CDR3 spans 18 residues. The CDR3 reads CATSSYRTSGGDHNEQFF. The CDR3 region has the DNA TGTGCCACCAGCAGTTACCGGACTAGCGGGGGGGACCACAATGAGCAGTTCTTC.

The chain combines TRBV28 with TRBJ1-1; weak D call: TRBD1 (5 bases). V was cut by 2 bases and J by 6 bases, with 13 bases left in between. The CDR3 extends over 14 amino acids. Germline CDR1 and CDR2: MDHEN and SYDVKM. The CDR3 loop reads CASSLPGSPSEAFF. CDR3 nucleotide sequence: TGTGCCAGCAGTTTACCAGGGTCCCCTTCTGAAGCTTTCTTT.